This T cell receptor beta chain came from a study of siplizumab effects on memory and regulatory T cells. Study-wide results and caveats: Proliferating siplizumab-cultured Tregs lacked confirmed suppressive function.

The repertoire was sequenced with immunoSEQ multiplex PCR; TCRdb's copy has only in-frame clones and lacks some. Of more than 85,000 clones in the sample, roughly nine tenths were seen once. This CDR3 contains 11 residues. V was clipped by 3 bases and J by 10 bases, with 11 bases between them. Germline CDR1 reads DFQATT; CDR2 reads SNEGSKA (reference sequence). A note on this clone: Its target is unknown.

This receptor was obtained from a human donor in good health. Sample: Tregs sorted from blood. The J gene is TRBJ2-3, the V gene TRBV20-1, with D possibly called TRBD1 or TRBD2 (5 bases each). The CDR3 sequence is CSASVPGPQYF. The CDR3 nucleotides are TGCAGTGCTAGTGTTCCGGGGCCGCAGTATTTT.